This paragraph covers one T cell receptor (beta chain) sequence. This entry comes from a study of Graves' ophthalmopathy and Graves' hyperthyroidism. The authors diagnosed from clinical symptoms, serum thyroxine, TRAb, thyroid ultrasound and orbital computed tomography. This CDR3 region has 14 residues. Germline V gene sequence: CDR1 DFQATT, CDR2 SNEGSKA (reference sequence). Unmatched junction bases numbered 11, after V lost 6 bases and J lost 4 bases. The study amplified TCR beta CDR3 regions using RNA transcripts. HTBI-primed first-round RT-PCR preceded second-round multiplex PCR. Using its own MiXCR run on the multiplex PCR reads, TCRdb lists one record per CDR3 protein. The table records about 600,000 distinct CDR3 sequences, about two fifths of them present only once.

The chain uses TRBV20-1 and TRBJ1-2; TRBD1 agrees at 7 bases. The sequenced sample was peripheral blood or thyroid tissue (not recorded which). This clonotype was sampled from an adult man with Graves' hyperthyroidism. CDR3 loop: CSAAGDRQFYGYTF. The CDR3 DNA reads TGCAGTGCGGCCGGGGACAGACAGTTCTATGGCTACACCTTC.